This note documents a single TCR beta chain sequence. What it binds is not known. The CDR3 runs 16 residues. Trimming shortened V by 5 bases and J by 6 bases, and 22 bases separated the two germline ends. The V gene's germline CDR1 is SGHRS and CDR2 YFSETQ. TCRdb re-derived calls from the 5' RACE reads in MiXCR, one entry per CDR3 protein. The repertoire holds hundreds of thousands of distinct CDR3 sequences, with 16% as singletons. These data are taken from a study of T-cell memory formation after mild COVID-19. Study-level findings and limits: There was a balanced CD4/CD8 profile in clones contracting day 15 to 85, and later expanders leaned CD4+. CD4+ clones that contracted lay mainly in CM and EM; CD8+ ones lay in EMRA.

This chain connects TRBV5-1 to TRBJ2-3; D gene uncertain. The sample was PBMCs or a T cell subset sorted from them (not recorded which). The origin of this receptor is a man aged 18 to 35 who had mild COVID-19 (a few samples of this study predate the infection). Cell type and time point are not known. The CDR3: CASRVGPSSSPDTQYF. The CDR3 DNA is TGCGCCAGCAGGGTAGGTCCCTCCTCCTCCCCGGATACGCAGTATTTT.